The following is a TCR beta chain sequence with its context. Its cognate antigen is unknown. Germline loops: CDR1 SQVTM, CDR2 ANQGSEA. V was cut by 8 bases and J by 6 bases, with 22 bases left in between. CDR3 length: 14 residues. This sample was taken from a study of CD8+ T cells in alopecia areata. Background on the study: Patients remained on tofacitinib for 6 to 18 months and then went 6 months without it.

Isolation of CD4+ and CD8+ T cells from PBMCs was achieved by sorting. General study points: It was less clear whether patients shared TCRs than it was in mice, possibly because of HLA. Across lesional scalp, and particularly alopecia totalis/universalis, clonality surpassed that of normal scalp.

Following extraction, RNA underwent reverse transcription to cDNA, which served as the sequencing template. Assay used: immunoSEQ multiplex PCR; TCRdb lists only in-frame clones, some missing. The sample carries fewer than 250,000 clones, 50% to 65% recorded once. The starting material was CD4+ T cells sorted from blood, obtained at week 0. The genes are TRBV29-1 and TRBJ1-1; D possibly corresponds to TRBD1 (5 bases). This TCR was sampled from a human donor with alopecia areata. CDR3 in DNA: TGCAGCACCGCCAAGGGGCCCCGACTCGCTGAAGCTTTCTTT. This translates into CSTAKGPRLAEAFF.